This T cell receptor (beta chain) was recovered during a study of human T cells and chemical hapten exposure. Across the whole study: Upper back patch tests used 0.01% DPC, scored after 6 days.

The CDR3 consists of 14 residues. Per the germline V gene, CDR1 is SGHAT and CDR2 is FQNNGV. V gave up 5 bases and J gave up 3 bases, with 12 bases separating them. Indicated time point: pre-sensitization, week 0. As to treatment: therapeutic diphenylcyclopropenone sensitization with weekly scalp DPC. This clonotype has at least ten counts. Each CDR3 protein is one row after TCRdb ran MiXCR on the RACE reads. The profile covers tens of thousands of distinct CDR3 sequences, with 11% appearing a single time and approximately 4.7% taken by the ten largest. Sequenced here: whole blood, sampled in connection with sensitization to the hapten diphenylcyclopropenone (DPC). The chain joins TRBV11-2 to TRBJ2-3; the D call may be TRBD1 or TRBD2 (5 bases each). This TCR derives from a woman aged 45-65 years with alopecia areata. Some clones in this sample may be carry-over from other donors' samples. Written as DNA, the CDR3 is TGTGCCAGCAGCGGGACGACTGGTACAGATACGCAGTATTTT. Amino acids: CASSGTTGTDTQYF.